This paragraph reports one T cell receptor (beta chain). What it recognizes is unknown. The source of the sample is a study of cytomegalovirus exposure and HLA in healthy donors. Study-level results: Several of the most significant clusters appeared, in a later analysis, to be linked to common viral pathogens.

This CDR3 spans 12 amino acids. V lost 6 bases and J lost 3, with 9 bases in between. Per germline, CDR1 SGHTA and CDR2 FQGNSA. PCR primers comprised 60 Vbeta and 13 Jbeta primers. This table comes from immunoSEQ multiplex PCR, and its TCRdb copy is limited to in-frame clones, with some not included. Of 150,000 to 250,000 clones detected, roughly 85% appear once; the ten largest clones hold 3.5% to 5%. J is TRBJ2-7 and V is TRBV7-2; tentative D call: TRBD1 (6 bases). Sequencing was performed on PBMCs. The TCR comes from a woman aged 25 to 39 in good health and CMV-seropositive. CDR3 coding DNA: TGTGCCAGCAGTAAACAGGGCTACGAGCAGTACTTC. Amino acid sequence: CASSKQGYEQYF.